These 12 T cell receptor beta chains were all obtained from the same sample, sequenced in a study of blood T cell repertoires in COVID-19. Here immunoSEQ multiplex PCR was the method, and the copy in TCRdb shows in-frame clones only, minus some. The repertoire includes roughly 29,000 clones, 55% to 75% of them detected once, and roughly 20% sits in the top ten. The sample taken for sequencing was peripheral blood. These TCRs come from a boy aged 2 to 9 with active or convalescent COVID-19.

The gene calls are TRBV5-1 and TRBJ2-4; 10 nucleotides line up with TRBD1. The CDR3 contains 14 residues. Trimming cost V 4 bases and J 10 bases; bases outside gene matches: 8. CDR1 is SGHRS, CDR2 YFSETQ, per germline. The CDR3 region is CASSPLTGGWIQYF. The CDR3 region has the DNA TGCGCCAGCAGCCCCTTGACAGGGGGCTGGATTCAGTACTTC.

This chain connects TRBV13 to TRBJ1-2; 7 bases line up with TRBD1. Germline loops: CDR1 PRHDT, CDR2 FYEKMQ (reference sequence). V shed 5 bases and J 1 base; nucleotides not matched to a gene: 10. CDR3 size: 16 residues. The CDR3 DNA sequence: TGTGCCAGCAGCCAGACTGGGACAGTAAGTAACTATGGCTACACCTTC. It specifies CASSQTGTVSNYGYTF.

This clone was detected only a few times. V gene TRBV5-1 combines with J gene TRBJ2-7; 10 nucleotides line up with TRBD2. CDR1 SGHRS and CDR2 YFSETQ come from the germline V gene. V was pared by 0 bases and J by 1 base, with 4 bases of the junction left unmatched. CDR3 length: 16 amino acids. The CDR3 bases are TGCGCCAGCAGCTTGGTTAGCGGGGGGAAGTCCTACGAGCAGTACGTC. Translating gives CASSLVSGGKSYEQYV.

The chain combines TRBV3-1 (or the pseudogene TRBV3-2) with TRBJ1-2; TRBD1 matches 7 bases. V gave up 3 bases and J gave up 6 bases; unmatched junction bases: 16. The CDR3 has 17 amino acids. Germline values: CDR1 LGHDT, CDR2 YNNKEL (reference sequence). In DNA form, the CDR3 reads TGTGCCAGCAGCCATCGTATCGGAGGGGGCCTCAGAGATGGCTACACCTTC. Amino acids: CASSHRIGGGLRDGYTF.

The V gene is TRBV12-3 or TRBV12-4, the J gene TRBJ1-1; TRBD1 is a possible D gene (6 bases). V lost 6 bases and J lost 3, with 11 bases in between. The CDR3 runs to 13 residues. This CDR3 is CASRIQGYTEAFF. CDR3 nucleotide sequence: TGTGCCAGCAGGATACAGGGCTACACTGAAGCTTTCTTT.

This clone was observed a few times. The CDR3 DNA reads TGTGCCAGCAACGCCGGGACAGGAAAGACCCAGTACTTC. Translating gives CASNAGTGKTQYF. V gene TRBV7-9 combines with J gene TRBJ2-5; 8 bases fit TRBD1. V lost 7 bases, J lost 6 bases, and 7 bases stayed unmatched. The CDR3 runs 13 residues. Germline V gene data show CDR1 as SEHNR and CDR2 as FQNEAQ (reference sequence).

V usage is TRBV27 and J usage is TRBJ1-3; 8 nucleotides agree with TRBD1. V was pared by 6 bases and J by 4 bases, with 5 bases of the junction left unmatched. From germline, CDR1 is MNHEY and CDR2 SMNVEV (reference sequence). This CDR3 is 14 amino acids long. The CDR3 region has the DNA TGTGCCAGCAGATCAACAGGGGGGGGAAACACCATATATTTT. Protein: CASRSTGGGNTIYF.

This clone appeared a few times. This chain links TRBV28 with TRBJ1-3; TRBD1 might be the D (6 bases). V lost 5 bases and J lost 0, with 11 bases in between. CDR3 length: 15 amino acids. Germline CDR1 is MDHEN and CDR2 is SYDVKM. CDR3: CASSTGPFSGNTIYF. CDR3 in DNA: TGTGCCAGCAGTACAGGGCCCTTCTCTGGAAACACCATATATTTT. The entire variable domain, with the rest obtained from reference TRBV28 and TRBJ1-3, is as follows: DVKVTQSSRYLVKRTGEKVFLECVQDMDHENMFWYRQDPGLGLRLIYFSYDVKMKEKGDIPEGYSVSREKKERFSLILESASTNQTSMYLCASSTGPFSGNTIYFGEGSWLTVV.

This clone showed up just a few times. The chain combines TRBV5-6 with TRBJ2-2; D uncertain. The CDR3 extends over 13 amino acids. From germline, CDR1 is SGHDT and CDR2 YYEEEE. Trimming cost V 4 bases and J 6 bases, with 10 bases left between them. CDR3 bases: TGTGCCAGCAGCCCCGGCAGGCCCGGGGAGCTGTTTTTT. Translating gives CASSPGRPGELFF.

This clone has at least ten counts. This chain joins TRBV29-1 and TRBJ2-3; 9 bases map to TRBD1. Germline V CDR1 and CDR2: SQVTM, ANQGSEA. This CDR3 comprises 14 residues. The ends lost 7 bases at V and 3 bases at J; junction bases unmatched: 8. CDR3 in amino acids: CSAKGQGKTDTQYF. DNA of the CDR3: TGCAGCGCGAAGGGACAGGGTAAAACAGATACGCAGTATTTT.

This clone was counted once. The chain carries TRBV24-1 and TRBJ2-1; possibly TRBD1 for D (6 bases). The CDR3 has 15 amino acids. V dropped 1 base and J dropped 11 bases, with 17 bases sitting between them. From germline, CDR1 is KGHDR and CDR2 SFDVKD. The CDR3 sequence: CATSDFDIEGEQQFF. CDR3 bases: TGTGCCACCAGTGATTTTGATATCGAGGGGGAGCAGCAGTTCTTC.

This chain joins TRBV10-1 and TRBJ1-5; TRBD1 matches at 7 bases. This CDR3 is built from 20 residues. Looked up from germline, CDR1 is WNHNN and CDR2 is SYGVQD (reference sequence). Germline trimming cut 4 bases from V and 2 bases from J; bases unmatched to any gene: 20. CDR3 DNA: TGCGCCAGCAGTGGACAGGGAGGCCGCCCAGAGGTGGTAGGCAATCAGCCCCAGCATTTT. As protein: CASSGQGGRPEVVGNQPQHF.